The 20 T cell receptor beta chains below come from one sample, sequenced in a study of HIV-infected patients and healthy controls. The repertoire came from unfractionated whole blood and reflected all unsorted peripheral T cells. 400 to 550 ng RNA was reverse transcribed with alpha and beta constant-region primers. Separate chain-specific third strand synthesis with multiplexing indices produced the alpha and beta libraries. TCRdb reanalysed the 5' RACE reads using MiXCR and keeps one entry per CDR3 protein. The table lists under 8,500 distinct CDR3 sequences, roughly 9.8% of them singletons, with more than 20% in the top ten. Source: blood, taken before antiretroviral therapy. The receptors shown here come from an adult with HIV infection.

This clonotype is classed as medium-sized. J is TRBJ1-1 and V is TRBV28; 8 bases match TRBD1. This CDR3 contains 15 residues. CDR1 MDHEN and CDR2 SYDVKM come from the germline V gene. V trimming: 5 bases; J trimming: 5 bases; junction bases outside the gene matches: 10. For the CDR3, the DNA is TGTGCCAGCAGTCTGCCCCAACGACAGGGGACTGAAGCTTTCTTT. It codes for CASSLPQRQGTEAFF.

This clonotype has ten or more counts. This chain joins TRBV30 and TRBJ2-1; TRBD2 aligns across 14 bases. Germline lookup yields CDR1 GTSNPN and CDR2 SVGIG (reference sequence). This CDR3 spans 16 amino acids. Trimming at V came to 3 bases and at J to 3 bases, leaving 4 bases not matched to a gene. Here the CDR3 reads CAWRGLAGVFYNEQFF. The CDR3 nucleotides read TGTGCCTGGAGGGGACTAGCGGGAGTTTTCTACAATGAGCAGTTCTTC.

The chain uses TRBV7-2 and TRBJ2-7, with TRBD2 matching over 7 bases. V was pared by 1 base and J by 6 bases, with 9 bases of the junction left unmatched. In germline, CDR1 is SGHTA, CDR2 FQGNSA. This CDR3 has 15 residues. CDR3 coding DNA: TGTGCCAGCAGCTTAGTGAGTGTCCCGGGGGGCGAGCAGTACTTC. Its translation is CASSLVSVPGGEQYF.

Judged by abundance, this clonotype is medium-sized (0.01 to 0.1%). For the CDR3, the DNA is TGTGCCAGCAGCTTGGGACTAGTAGCCCACGAGCAGTACTTC. It yields the protein CASSLGLVAHEQYF. The chain uses TRBV5-6 and TRBJ2-7; possible D gene TRBD2, 6 bases. V shed 0 bases and J shed 5 bases, with 12 bases lying between them. This CDR3 region has 14 residues. Germline-derived CDR1 and CDR2 are SGHDT and YYEEEE.

Within the sample, this clonotype is medium-sized. This chain links TRBV20-1 with TRBJ2-1; 11 bases map to TRBD2. Trimming took 8 bases from V and 4 from J; bases not matched to a gene: 7. The CDR3 totals 14 residues. CDR1 is DFQATT, CDR2 SNEGSKA, per germline (reference sequence). CDR3 DNA: TGCAGTACCCCGGGACTAGCGGCATACAATGAGCAGTTCTTC. This encodes CSTPGLAAYNEQFF.

The sample holds many counts of this clonotype. The J gene is TRBJ2-5, the V gene TRBV27, with no clear D. The germline CDR1 and CDR2 sequences are MNHEY and SMNVEV (reference sequence). The CDR3 covers 12 residues. V was shortened by 8 bases and J by 4 bases, with 11 bases between the two germline ends. The chain's CDR3 is CASWASRETQYF. The CDR3 nucleotides read TGTGCCAGCTGGGCGTCCCGAGAGACCCAGTACTTC.

This clonotype came up a few times. The rearrangement links TRBV29-1 to TRBJ2-1; 7 bases match TRBD1. CDR3 size: 16 residues. V gave up 4 bases and J gave up 0 bases; unmatched junction bases: 9. Germline CDR1 reads SQVTM; CDR2 reads ANQGSEA. Here the CDR3 DNA reads TGCAGCGTTGGGTCGCCGACAGGGCGCTCCTACAATGAGCAGTTCTTC. Its translation: CSVGSPTGRSYNEQFF.

Ten or more counts support this clonotype. The genes are TRBV23-1 and TRBJ2-7; D may match TRBD1 or TRBD2 (5 bases each). TRBV23-1 is recorded as an ORF, its role being uncertain. Trimming took off 0 bases at V and 2 bases at J, with 26 bases between the two ends. The CDR3 has 20 residues. CDR3 region: CASSQSTRAPDGTEPYEQYF. The CDR3 coding sequence is TGCGCCAGCAGTCAATCGACCCGGGCGCCCGATGGGACGGAACCCTACGAGCAGTACTTC.

The chain combines TRBV6-5 with TRBJ1-2; possible D gene TRBD1, 5 bases. Germline assignment: CDR1 MNHEY and CDR2 SVGAGI. The CDR3 sequence is 13 residues long. Deletions cut 0 bases from V and 8 bases from J, with 10 bases between. The CDR3: CASSYSNRDGYTF. The CDR3, as DNA: TGTGCCAGCAGTTACTCGAATCGGGACGGCTACACCTTC.

This clonotype was counted many times. The chain carries TRBV6-6 and TRBJ2-7; D is perhaps TRBD1 or TRBD2 (5 bases each). The V end was cut by 0 bases, the J end by 12 bases, with 12 bases between. Germline V gives CDR1 MNHNY, CDR2 SVGAGI (reference sequence). CDR3 length: 12 amino acids. The CDR3 loop is CASSYSREGRYF. The CDR3 bases are TGTGCCAGCAGTTACTCGCGTGAGGGACGGTACTTC.

This clonotype was observed many times. The rearrangement uses TRBV6-6 and TRBJ2-7, with a possible D match to TRBD1 (6 bases). Germline assignment: CDR1 MNHNY and CDR2 SVGAGI (reference sequence). V was trimmed by 0 bases and J by 4 bases, leaving 10 bases between them. The CDR3 length is 14 residues. CDR3 in amino acids: CASSYSQGRYEQYF. The CDR3 nucleotides read TGTGCCAGCAGTTACTCACAGGGACGGTACGAGCAGTACTTC.

The rearrangement uses TRBV6-6 and TRBJ2-1; TRBD2 matches at 9 bases. The CDR3 spans 12 residues. Per the germline V gene, CDR1 is MNHNY and CDR2 is SVGAGI (reference sequence). Losses at the gene ends were 6 bases for V and 9 bases for J; bases not matched to a gene: 3. CDR3 nucleotide sequence: TGTGCCAGCAGCAAACTAGCGGGTGAGCAGTTCTTC. Amino acid sequence: CASSKLAGEQFF.

This clonotype was seen a handful of times. The chain recombines TRBV28 with TRBJ2-1; either TRBD1 or TRBD2 may fit D (7 bases each). This CDR3 region has 15 residues. CDR1 and CDR2 (germline): MDHEN, SYDVKM. Deletions cut 2 bases from V and 8 bases from J, with 16 bases between. The CDR3 reads CASSLSQGGGDEQFF. DNA for the CDR3: TGTGCCAGCAGTTTAAGTCAGGGAGGGGGCGATGAGCAGTTCTTC.

This clonotype was picked up many times. CDR3 in DNA: TGCGCCAGCAGCCTGGACGGGCAGCCTAGCACAGATACGCAGTATTTT. It specifies CASSLDGQPSTDTQYF. J is TRBJ2-3 and V is TRBV5-1; D unclear. This CDR3 has 16 residues. Trimming took off 4 bases at V and 0 bases at J, with 15 bases between the two ends. The germline V gene encodes CDR1 SGHRS and CDR2 YFSETQ.

This clonotype has only a few counts. CDR3 in DNA: TGTGCCAGTACCGGGACGGTTAATGAAAAACTGTTTTTT. This gives the protein CASTGTVNEKLFF. The chain has TRBV14 and TRBJ1-4, with D possibly TRBD1 on 5 matching bases. CDR3 size: 13 residues. Germline lookup yields CDR1 SGHDN and CDR2 FVKESK. V lost 9 bases and J lost 4, with 12 bases in between.

This clonotype was seen at least ten times. The chain has TRBV6-1 and TRBJ1-2; weak D call: TRBD1 (6 bases). The CDR3 covers 15 residues. Germline-derived CDR1 and CDR2 are MNHNS and SASEGT. The V end was cut by 5 bases, the J end by 0 bases, with 13 bases between. The DNA for the CDR3 is TGTGCCAGCAGTCGAACAGGGACACCTAACTATGGCTACACCTTC. Protein sequence: CASSRTGTPNYGYTF.

This clonotype was seen more than once but under ten times. The genes are TRBV11-3 and TRBJ1-5; no definite D call. Trimming pared 3 bases from V and 3 bases from J, leaving 18 bases between. Germline V gene lookup returns CDR1 SGHNT and CDR2 YENEEA. This CDR3 is 17 amino acids long. This CDR3 is CASSFVAVDLPNQPQHF. The CDR3 DNA follows: TGTGCCAGCAGCTTTGTGGCAGTGGATCTTCCCAATCAGCCCCAGCATTTT.

This sequence joins TRBV2 and TRBJ1-1; TRBD1 matches 8 bases. CDR1 is SNHLY and CDR2 is FYNNEI in the germline V gene. The CDR3 is 13 residues long. The V segment lost 8 bases and the J segment 7 bases; nucleotides outside the gene matches: 9. CDR3 in amino acids: CASPTTGVVEAFF. The CDR3 nucleotides are TGTGCCAGCCCCACGACAGGGGTAGTTGAAGCTTTCTTT.

This clonotype was counted ten times or more. This sequence joins TRBV19 and TRBJ1-1; possible D gene TRBD1, 5 bases. The V and J ends lost 6 bases and 7 bases respectively, with 15 bases between them. The CDR3 has 13 residues. Germline loops: CDR1 LNHDA, CDR2 SQIVND (reference sequence). CDR3 sequence (DNA): TGTGCCAGTAGCCCAGGGAGGTACCTTGAAGCTTTCTTT. This encodes CASSPGRYLEAFF.

By share of the sample, this clonotype is medium-sized. V and J are TRBV28 and TRBJ1-5; D gene ambiguous. This CDR3 comprises 16 residues. V lost 6 bases to trimming and J lost 5 bases, with 20 bases between them. The germline V gene has CDR1 MDHEN and CDR2 SYDVKM. The CDR3 loop reads CASSRRSPSPYQPQHF. In DNA form, the CDR3 reads TGTGCCAGCAGCCGCCGGAGTCCATCACCATATCAGCCCCAGCATTTT.